These 3 T cell receptor beta chains originate from one sample sequenced in a study of blood T cell repertoires in COVID-19. Sequenced by immunoSEQ multiplex PCR; TCRdb stores in-frame clones only, minus some. The repertoire consists of 50,000 to 60,000 clones, with 82% occurring once and the leading ten covering over 5.5%. Sequencing input: peripheral blood. The receptors come from a human donor in a cohort sampled during active or convalescent COVID-19.

The V call is TRBV5-5, the J call TRBJ2-2; D perhaps matches TRBD2 (7 bases). The CDR3 consists of 16 residues. Germline V gene lookup returns CDR1 SGHKS and CDR2 YYEKEE (reference sequence). The ends were cut back, 0 bases at V and 3 bases at J, with 12 bases in the middle. CDR3 amino acids: CASSLDAGAYTGELFF. The CDR3 nucleotides are TGTGCCAGCAGCTTGGATGCGGGGGCGTACACCGGGGAGCTGTTTTTT.

The chain links TRBV10-2 to TRBJ2-7; D possibly corresponds to TRBD2 (8 bases). Trimming took off 6 bases at V and 4 bases at J, with 25 bases between the two ends. Germline V gives CDR1 WSHSY, CDR2 SAAADI. The CDR3 has 17 residues. The CDR3 DNA sequence: TGCGCCAGCAGCGGGGCAGGGGGTAGGCGGGGGGTGTACGAGCAGTACTTC. Amino acid sequence: CASSGAGGRRGVYEQYF.

The chain has TRBV19 and TRBJ2-6; a weak D match, TRBD2 (5 bases). From germline, CDR1 is LNHDA and CDR2 SQIVND (reference sequence). V dropped 5 bases and J dropped 4 bases, with 9 bases sitting between them. This CDR3 has 14 residues. CDR3 DNA sequence: TGTGCCAGTAGTGAGGGCTCCGGGGCCAACGTCCTGACTTTC. Its translation: CASSEGSGANVLTF.